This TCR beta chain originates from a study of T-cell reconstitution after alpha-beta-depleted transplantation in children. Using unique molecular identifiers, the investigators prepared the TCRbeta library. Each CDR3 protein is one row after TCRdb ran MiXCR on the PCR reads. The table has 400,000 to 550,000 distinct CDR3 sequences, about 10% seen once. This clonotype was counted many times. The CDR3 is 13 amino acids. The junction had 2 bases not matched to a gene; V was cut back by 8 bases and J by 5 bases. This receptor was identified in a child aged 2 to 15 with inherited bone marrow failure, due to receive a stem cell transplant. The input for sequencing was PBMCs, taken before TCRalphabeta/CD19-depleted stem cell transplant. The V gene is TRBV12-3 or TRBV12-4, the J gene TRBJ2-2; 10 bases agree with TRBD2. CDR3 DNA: TGTGCCAGCCGTAGCGGGAGGACCGGGGAGCTGTTTTTT. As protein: CASRSGRTGELFF.